This T cell receptor beta chain was captured in a study of PD-1 blockade in mismatch repair-deficient tumors. Overall study: Patients had around twelve mismatch repair-deficient cancer types, all previously treated and progressing.

Every patient had mismatch repair deficiency by PCR or immunohistochemistry. TCRs were sequenced from a few patients responding to pembrolizumab. This table comes from immunoSEQ multiplex PCR, and its TCRdb copy is limited to in-frame clones, with some not included. The repertoire holds some 19,000 clones, 82% seen once, with 1.4% in the top ten. The receptor's source is an adult with mismatch repair-deficient cancer. Source: PBMCs, taken 52 weeks after starting pembrolizumab.

CDR3 coding DNA: TGTGCCAGCAGTCCCCAGACAGGGATTGGGAATCAGCCCCAGCATTTT. Translated, it gives CASSPQTGIGNQPQHF. The chain links TRBV27 to TRBJ1-5; 7 nucleotides match TRBD1. Trimming took 5 bases from V and 4 from J; bases not matched to a gene: 11. CDR1 MNHEY and CDR2 SMNVEV come from the germline V gene (reference sequence). CDR3 length: 16 amino acids.